This T cell receptor beta chain was obtained from a study of blood T cell repertoires in COVID-19. The V gene's germline CDR1 is MNHEY and CDR2 SMNVEV (reference sequence). V gave up 2 bases and J gave up 10 bases, with 15 bases separating them. The CDR3 is 15 amino acids. This clone was detected a few times. Sequenced by immunoSEQ multiplex PCR; TCRdb stores in-frame clones only, minus some. The table includes about 440,000 clones, roughly 90% detected once. The sample consisted of peripheral blood. J is TRBJ1-6 and V is TRBV27; D is possibly TRBD1 (6 bases). This sequence originates from a woman aged 25 to 45 with acute or convalescent COVID-19. The CDR3 reads CASSLMTGSWSPLHF. Here the CDR3 DNA reads TGTGCCAGCAGTTTAATGACAGGATCTTGGTCACCCCTCCACTTT.